The source of this T cell receptor beta chain is a study of blood T cell repertoires in COVID-19. Assay used: immunoSEQ multiplex PCR; TCRdb lists only in-frame clones, some missing. The table records 150,000 to 200,000 clones, roughly nine tenths of them present only once. What was sequenced was peripheral blood. This receptor was obtained from a woman aged 55-69 years with COVID-19, enrolled during active disease.

CDR3 DNA: TGTGCCAGTAGTCTATCTAGCGCCGGCTCCTACAATGAGCAGTTCTTC. This gives the protein CASSLSSAGSYNEQFF. The chain recombines TRBV19 with TRBJ2-1, with D maybe TRBD2 (6 bases). CDR1 and CDR2 from the germline V gene are LNHDA and SQIVND (reference sequence). The CDR3 sequence is 16 residues long. Trimming removed 5 bases from V and 0 bases from J, with 14 bases in between.